Below, 26 T cell receptor beta chains from the same sample are listed, as sequenced in a study of breast tumors, draining lymph nodes, adjacent tissues. MiXCR was run by TCRdb on the multiplex PCR reads, yielding one entry per CDR3 protein. The top ten hold 10% of the sample, which has some 52,000 distinct CDR3 sequences, under 50% seen once. Material: breast tumor tissue. The receptor source for this set is a female donor with breast cancer. Some clones in this sample may be carry-over from other donors' samples.

In this sample, this clonotype turned up many times. J is TRBJ2-5 and V is TRBV2; D is unclear. Trimming stripped 7 bases from V and 3 bases from J, with 6 bases between. Germline CDR1 and CDR2: SNHLY and FYNNEI. This CDR3 contains 11 residues. The CDR3 loop reads CASKREETQYF. CDR3 bases: TGTGCCAGCAAAAGGGAAGAGACCCAGTACTTC. Based on the CDR3 plus reference TRBV2 and TRBJ2-5, the full variable domain is EPEVTQTPSHQVTQMGQEVILRCVPISNHLYFYWYRQILGQKVEFLVSFYNNEISEKSEIFDDQFSVERPDGSNFTLKIRSTKLEDSAMYFCASKREETQYFGPGTRLLVL.

This clonotype was detected ten times or more. The gene calls are TRBV7-9 and TRBJ2-2; no reliable D call. Germline CDR1 reads SEHNR; CDR2 reads FQNEAQ (reference sequence). This CDR3 has 13 amino acids. V was cut by 5 bases and J by 8 bases, with 12 bases left in between. The CDR3 region is CASSGPGSGELFF. The CDR3 DNA is TGTGCCAGCAGCGGACCAGGTTCTGGGGAGCTGTTTTTT.

This clonotype has at least ten counts. The rearrangement joins TRBV28 to TRBJ1-5; a weak D match, TRBD1 (5 bases). Germline-derived CDR1 and CDR2 are MDHEN and SYDVKM. This CDR3 has 16 residues. Trimming shortened V by 1 base and J by 1 base, and 11 bases separated the two germline ends. As DNA, the CDR3 is TGTGCCAGCAGTTTATTATGGACAATGAGCAATCAGCCCCAGCATTTT. As protein: CASSLLWTMSNQPQHF.

The chain links TRBV7-9 to TRBJ2-6; D not certain. CDR1 and CDR2 from the germline V gene are SEHNR and FQNEAQ (reference sequence). Trimming removed 6 bases at V and 3 bases at J, with 9 bases between. The length of the CDR3 is 14 residues. In DNA, the CDR3 is TGTGCCAGCAGTCCTTCTATTGGGGCCAACGTCCTGACTTTC. This gives the protein CASSPSIGANVLTF.

This clonotype came up a few times. Since a much larger clone is just one base distant, this may be a read error. The rearrangement joins TRBV5-1 to TRBJ2-7; 14 positions match TRBD2. Trimming at V came to 4 bases and at J to 2 bases, leaving 5 bases not matched to a gene. In germline, CDR1 is SGHRS, CDR2 YFSETQ. The CDR3 runs to 16 residues. In DNA, the CDR3 is TGCGCCAGCAGCCCGGGGACTAGCGGGAGCGCCTACGAGCAGTACTTC. Its protein is CASSPGTSGSAYEQYF.

Of note for this clonotype: One junction end disagrees with the germline gene, perhaps due to a read error. This chain uses TRBV29-1 with TRBJ2-6; 10 bases agree with TRBD1. CDR1 and CDR2 (germline): SQVTM, ANQGSEA. CDR3 length: 12 residues. CDR3 region: CSGRQGAGTEAF. DNA for the CDR3: TGCAGCGGTCGACAGGGGGCAGGCACTGAAGCTTTC. Combining the CDR3 with reference TRBV29-1 and TRBJ2-6 gives the whole variable domain SAVISQKPSRDICQRGTSLTIQCQVDSQVTMMFWYRQQPGQSLTLIATANQGSEATYESGFVIDKFPISRPNLTFSTLTVSNMSPEDSSIYLCSGRQGAGTEAFGAGSRLTVL.

This clonotype has more than one count but fewer than ten. The V and J genes are TRBV28 and TRBJ2-1, with 9 positions matching TRBD2. The V gene end was trimmed by 8 bases and the J gene end by 2 bases; junction bases not matched to a gene: 13. Germline loops: CDR1 MDHEN, CDR2 SYDVKM. This CDR3 contains 17 residues. CDR3 residues: CASSLGGAGGTYNEQFF. The DNA for the CDR3 is TGTGCCAGCTCGCTGGGGGGAGCGGGGGGTACCTACAATGAGCAGTTCTTC.

The sample holds many counts of this clonotype. This chain links TRBV19 with TRBJ1-2; tentatively, D is TRBD1 (5 bases). The CDR3 extends over 14 amino acids. CDR1 and CDR2 (germline): LNHDA, SQIVND (reference sequence). The V and J ends lost 7 bases and 2 bases respectively, with 14 bases between them. The CDR3 DNA sequence: TGTGCCAGTACCCCCCAGGGAATAAACTATGGCTACACCTTC. It specifies CASTPQGINYGYTF. Complete variable domain (other parts from reference TRBV19 and TRBJ1-2): DGGITQSPKYLFRKEGQNVTLSCEQNLNHDAMYWYRQDPGQGLRLIYYSQIVNDFQKGDIAEGYSVSREKKESFPLTVTSAQKNPTAFYLCASTPQGINYGYTFGSGTRLTVV.

The V call is TRBV20-1, the J call TRBJ1-4; no reliable D call. This CDR3 comprises 15 residues. Trimming removed 6 bases from V and 8 bases from J, with 22 bases in between. Germline CDR1 reads DFQATT; CDR2 reads SNEGSKA (reference sequence). Written as DNA, the CDR3 is TGCAGTGCCCGGATAGCACGCTCTAAGAACGAAAAACTGTTTTTT. This encodes CSARIARSKNEKLFF.

This clonotype was observed at least ten times. This sequence joins TRBV5-6 and TRBJ2-7, with D tentatively TRBD1 (5 bases). CDR1 SGHDT and CDR2 YYEEEE come from the germline V gene. The germline V and J ends were trimmed by 2 bases and 4 bases, with 10 bases remaining between them. There are 13 residues in the CDR3. This CDR3 reads CASSFDRLYEQYF. CDR3 bases: TGTGCCAGCAGCTTCGACAGACTGTACGAGCAGTACTTC.

This sequence joins TRBV6-2 or TRBV6-3 and TRBJ2-1, with D perhaps TRBD1 (6 bases). Looked up from germline, CDR1 is MNHEY and CDR2 is SVGEGT. There are 16 residues in the CDR3. V dropped 4 bases and J dropped 0 bases, with 13 bases sitting between them. The CDR3 region has the DNA TGTGCCAGCAGTTCAACAGGGTTGGGCTCCTACAATGAGCAGTTCTTC. Translating gives CASSSTGLGSYNEQFF.

The sample holds one count of this clonotype. The rearrangement uses TRBV5-1 and TRBJ2-1; 16 bases are a match to TRBD2. The CDR3 runs to 19 residues. Germline V gene lookup returns CDR1 SGHRS and CDR2 YFSETQ. Losses at the gene ends were 5 bases for V and 4 bases for J; bases not matched to a gene: 12. The CDR3 loop is CASSLWPGTSGRGYNEQFF. The CDR3 DNA is TGCGCCAGCAGTTTATGGCCCGGGACTAGCGGGAGGGGGTACAATGAGCAGTTCTTC.

Ten or more counts support this clonotype. The V call is TRBV20-1, the J call TRBJ2-7; unclear D gene. The germline V gene encodes CDR1 DFQATT and CDR2 SNEGSKA (reference sequence). V shed 3 bases and J shed 7 bases, with 10 bases lying between them. The CDR3 covers 11 residues. CDR3 region: CSASGEAEQYF. Here the CDR3 DNA reads TGCAGTGCTAGTGGAGAGGCGGAGCAGTACTTC.

This clonotype was detected ten times or more. The CDR3 region has the DNA TGTGCCAGCAGGAAGCAGAGAGGGACCCAGTACTTC. Its protein product is CASRKQRGTQYF. The chain combines TRBV6-5 with TRBJ2-5; no definite D call. CDR1 MNHEY and CDR2 SVGAGI come from the germline V gene. This CDR3 comprises 12 residues. V dropped 6 bases and J dropped 7 bases, with 12 bases sitting between them.

This clonotype was picked up many times. The rearrangement links TRBV15 to TRBJ2-1; either TRBD1 or TRBD2 may fit D (5 bases each). The CDR3 runs 16 residues. Looked up from germline, CDR1 is LNHNV and CDR2 is YYDKDF (reference sequence). Deletions cut 0 bases from V and 0 bases from J, with 9 bases between. Here the CDR3 reads CATSRDRDLSYNEQFF. DNA for the CDR3: TGTGCCACCAGCAGAGATAGGGACCTCTCCTACAATGAGCAGTTCTTC. The full variable domain, completed using reference TRBV15 and TRBJ2-1, is DAMVIQNPRYQVTQFGKPVTLSCSQTLNHNVMYWYQQKSSQAPKLLFHYYDKDFNNEADTPDNFQSRRPNTSFCFLDIRSPGLGDTAMYLCATSRDRDLSYNEQFFGPGTRLTVL.

This clonotype was seen repeatedly, ten times or more. The J gene is TRBJ2-1, the V gene TRBV19; 8 nucleotides line up with TRBD2. CDR1 and CDR2 (germline): LNHDA, SQIVND (reference sequence). This CDR3 is 16 amino acids long. Unmatched junction bases numbered 15, after V lost 5 bases and J lost 9 bases. The CDR3 loop is CASSHLGAGVRGEQFF. As DNA, the CDR3 is TGTGCCAGTAGTCACCTCGGAGCGGGAGTACGTGGTGAGCAGTTCTTC.

This clonotype was seen once. V usage is TRBV20-1 and J usage is TRBJ1-5; TRBD1 might be the D (5 bases). V was cut by 4 bases and J by 7 bases, with 23 bases left in between. The germline gives CDR1 DFQATT, CDR2 SNEGSKA (reference sequence). The CDR3 consists of 16 residues. CDR3: CSAKGLAGTNEQPQHF. The CDR3 DNA reads as TGCAGTGCTAAGGGACTAGCGGGGACCAATGAGCAGCCCCAGCATTTT.

As for this clonotype: Mismatch with germline at one junction end may stem from a read error. The J gene is TRBJ1-1, the V gene TRBV11-2; D remains ambiguous. The CDR3 covers 13 residues. Germline V gene lookup returns CDR1 SGHAT and CDR2 FQNNGV. The CDR3 DNA is TGTGCCAGCAGCTTAGACTTAACCAGCGGAGCTTCCTTT. Amino acid sequence: CASSLDLTSGASF.

As for this clonotype: At one of its ends the junction is not consistent with the germline gene, which may arise from a read error. The chain joins TRBV2 to TRBJ1-2; tentative D call: TRBD1 (5 bases). The CDR3 is made up of 12 amino acids. Germline V gives CDR1 SNHLY, CDR2 FYNNEI. The CDR3 bases are TGCGCCAGCGAGGCGGGGGAACCTGGCTACACCTTC. Its protein product is CASEAGEPGYTF.

This clonotype came up many times. This chain joins TRBV7-6 and TRBJ2-5, with D uncertain. Trimming pared 2 bases from V and 4 bases from J, leaving 5 bases between. The CDR3 has 12 residues. Germline assignment: CDR1 SGHVS and CDR2 FNYEAQ. CDR3 sequence: CASSLNAETQYF. In DNA, the CDR3 is TGTGCCAGCAGCTTAAATGCAGAGACCCAGTACTTC.

V and J are TRBV7-2 and TRBJ1-1; D is ambiguous. This CDR3 has 14 amino acids. Per germline, CDR1 SGHTA and CDR2 FQGNSA. V gave up 3 bases and J gave up 0 bases, with 8 bases separating them. The CDR3 spells CASSFDWMNTEAFF. In DNA, the CDR3 is TGTGCCAGCAGCTTCGATTGGATGAACACTGAAGCTTTCTTT. Looking up the rest from reference TRBV7-2 and TRBJ1-1 gives the full variable domain: GAGVSQSPSNKVTEKGKDVELRCDPISGHTALYWYRQSLGQGLEFLIYFQGNSAPDKSGLPSDRFSAERTGGSVSTLTIQRTQQEDSAVYLCASSFDWMNTEAFFGQGTRLTVV.

This clonotype was found many times. This chain's CDR3 is CSAPDPRGPVNYGYTF. CDR3 in DNA: TGCAGCGCCCCGGACCCCCGAGGGCCCGTAAACTATGGCTACACCTTC. This chain joins TRBV29-1 and TRBJ1-2; D unclear. The CDR3 sequence is 16 residues long. V was clipped by 7 bases and J by 2 bases, with 23 bases between them. The germline CDR1 and CDR2 sequences are SQVTM and ANQGSEA.

This clonotype was picked up many times. The rearrangement joins TRBV20-1 to TRBJ2-2; 12 bases fit TRBD2. J lost 7 bases, V lost 6 bases, and 9 bases had no gene match. The CDR3 covers 15 residues. Germline V CDR1 and CDR2: DFQATT, SNEGSKA (reference sequence). CDR3 DNA sequence: TGCAGTGCCACTCCTAGCGGGAGGGATATCGGGGAGCTGTTTTTT. Amino acids: CSATPSGRDIGELFF.

The genes are TRBV15 and TRBJ1-2; possibly TRBD1 for D (6 bases). Trimming shortened V by 3 bases and J by 4 bases, and 9 bases separated the two germline ends. Germline lookup yields CDR1 LNHNV and CDR2 YYDKDF (reference sequence). This CDR3 region has 13 residues. CDR3 DNA sequence: TGTGCCACCAGCAGTGTGACAGGCTATGGCTACACCTTC. Translation gives CATSSVTGYGYTF.

This rearrangement joins TRBV9 to TRBJ2-7; 11 nucleotides line up with TRBD2. Germline trimming cut 7 bases from V and 0 bases from J; bases unmatched to any gene: 0. The length of the CDR3 is 13 residues. From germline, CDR1 is SGDLS and CDR2 YYNGEE. CDR3 sequence reads: CASGTSGSYEQYF. The CDR3 region has the DNA TGTGCCAGCGGGACTAGCGGCTCCTACGAGCAGTACTTC. The full variable domain, completed using reference TRBV9 and TRBJ2-7, is DSGVTQTPKHLITATGQRVTLRCSPRSGDLSVYWYQQSLDQGLQFLIQYYNGEERAKGNILERFSAQQFPDLHSELNLSSLELGDSALYFCASGTSGSYEQYFGPGTRLTVT.

This chain joins TRBV7-9 and TRBJ2-7; the match to TRBD2 covers 12 bases. Germline trimming cut 6 bases from V and 6 bases from J; bases unmatched to any gene: 9. Germline assignment: CDR1 SEHNR and CDR2 FQNEAQ (reference sequence). The CDR3 is 15 amino acids. The CDR3 nucleotides read TGTGCCAGCAGTACCCTAGCGGGAGGGCTTCGCGAGCAGTACTTC. Protein product: CASSTLAGGLREQYF.